A selection of T cell receptor beta chains follows, all from one sample in a study of blood T cell repertoires in COVID-19. Measured with immunoSEQ multiplex PCR; TCRdb has only the in-frame clones, and not every one. This table has about 42,000 clones, roughly 92% appearing once. The sequenced material came from peripheral blood. All receptors come from a man aged 50-60 years with active COVID-19. Both conserved end residues are part of each CDR3. D genes are given only for firm matches. Clone size is stated in some rows and not others, as once, few, many or a class when expanded.

TGTGCCAGCAGCCAAGGGCCCTCTCTTGCTAGCGGGAGCTATGAGCAGTACTTC,CASSQGPSLASGSYEQYF,TRBJ2-7,.,TRBD2,TRBV3-1/TRBV3-2
TGTGCCAGCAGCACAGGGGTAGTTGGGGAGTATGGCTACACCTTC,CASSTGVVGEYGYTF,TRBJ1-2,once,TRBD1,TRBV9
TGCGCCAGCAGATCTGGGGCCGAAGAGACCCAGTACTTC,CASRSGAEETQYF,TRBJ2-5,.,.,TRBV5-1
TGTGCCAGTAGTACTGGGGCACAGGGGAACACTGAAGCTTTCTTT,CASSTGAQGNTEAFF,TRBJ1-1,.,.,TRBV19
TGTGCCAGTAGTAAGCAGGGTGGTGGGTCCTACAATGAGCAGTTCTTC,CASSKQGGGSYNEQFF,TRBJ2-1,few,.,TRBV19
TGCAGTGCTAGTGGAGTGAACACTGAAGCTTTCTTT,CSASGVNTEAFF,TRBJ1-1,.,.,TRBV20-1
TGTGCCAGCAGTTTACAGGGCGGTCGCACTGAAGCTTTCTTT,CASSLQGGRTEAFF,TRBJ1-1,.,.,TRBV28
TGCGCCAGCAGCCAAGATCGGGACAGTTCGTACGAGCAGTACTTC,CASSQDRDSSYEQYF,TRBJ2-7,.,TRBD1,TRBV4-1
TGTGCCAGCAGCGTCCAGGGGGGCTACAATGAGCAGTTCTTC,CASSVQGGYNEQFF,TRBJ2-1,.,.,TRBV9
TGCGCCAGCAGCTTGGACGGGACAGGCAGAGAGACCCAGTACTTC,CASSLDGTGRETQYF,TRBJ2-5,.,TRBD1,TRBV5-1
TGTGCCAGCAGCAACCCTAGGCTAGCGGGAGGTACGCAGTATTTT,CASSNPRLAGGTQYF,TRBJ2-3,.,.,TRBV21-1
TGTGCCAGCAGCTTAAATAGTAATGAAAAACTGTTTTTT,CASSLNSNEKLFF,TRBJ1-4,.,.,TRBV5-4
TGCAGCGTGGGGGCTAGCGGGAGGGCCGGAAAGGGCGAGCAGTACTTC,CSVGASGRAGKGEQYF,TRBJ2-7,once,TRBD2,TRBV29-1
TGTGCCAGCAGTACCGGGACAGGTGAATTCTATGGCTACACCTTC,CASSTGTGEFYGYTF,TRBJ1-2,.,TRBD1,TRBV6-5
TGTGCCAGCAGTCCACTAGCAACGGCTGAGCAGTTCTTC,CASSPLATAEQFF,TRBJ2-1,.,.,TRBV6-5
TGTGCCAGCAGCCAAGAGCGGGACTACTCCTACGAGCAGTACTTC,CASSQERDYSYEQYF,TRBJ2-7,.,TRBD2,TRBV4-2
TGTGCCAGTAGTCGGTCTAGCGGAGGATTCTACGAGCAGTACTTC,CASSRSSGGFYEQYF,TRBJ2-7,.,TRBD2,TRBV19
TGTGCCAGCAAGGGGGCACCGGATCAGCACGAGCAGTACTTC,CASKGAPDQHEQYF,TRBJ2-7,.,TRBD1,TRBV2
TGTGCCAGCAGCTTAGAAGGGGCCAGGAACACAGATACGCAGTATTTT,CASSLEGARNTDTQYF,TRBJ2-3,.,.,TRBV7-2
TGTGCCTGGAACGCGGGGGGCGACGAGCAGTACTTC,CAWNAGGDEQYF,TRBJ2-7,.,TRBD2,TRBV30
TGTGCCAGCATGGAGGCAGGGGCGGAGACCCAGTACTTC,CASMEAGAETQYF,TRBJ2-5,.,.,TRBV5-6
TGCGCCAGCAGCTGGACAGGGGATCCCTACGAGCAGTACTTC,CASSWTGDPYEQYF,TRBJ2-7,.,TRBD1,TRBV5-1
TGTGCCAGCAGTCCCCAGGGGGCCCAGACCCAGTACTTC,CASSPQGAQTQYF,TRBJ2-5,.,TRBD1,TRBV27
TGTGCCAGCAGCTCTATAGCGGGAGGGGAAGAGACCCAGTACTTC,CASSSIAGGEETQYF,TRBJ2-5,.,TRBD2,TRBV7-6
TGTGCCAGCAGCTTGTCCTGGGGGGCCCAGCATTTT,CASSLSWGAQHF,TRBJ1-5,.,.,TRBV5-6
TGTGCCACAAGGGGACAGGGGGCCTATGAGCAGTTCTTC,CATRGQGAYEQFF,TRBJ2-1,.,TRBD1,TRBV19
TGTGCCACCTTAAGGGGGGGAAGAGATCCCGGGGAGCTGTTTTTT,CATLRGGRDPGELFF,TRBJ2-2,.,.,TRBV6-6
TGTGCCAGCAGCCGGGGCCTAGCGGGAGGATCCGATACGCAGTATTTT,CASSRGLAGGSDTQYF,TRBJ2-3,.,TRBD2,TRBV11-2
TGTGCCAGTAGTCCCCCGGGACAGGGAGTTTGGGGCAATCAGCCCCAGCATTTT,CASSPPGQGVWGNQPQHF,TRBJ1-5,.,TRBD1,TRBV19
TGTGCCAGCAGTGACCAGGGGGCGAAAGGAAACACCATATATTTT,CASSDQGAKGNTIYF,TRBJ1-3,.,TRBD1,TRBV6-6
TGTGCCAGCAGCCAAGATACGGTAGTTCGCGAGCAGTACTTC,CASSQDTVVREQYF,TRBJ2-7,.,.,TRBV3-1/TRBV3-2
TGTGCCAGCAGTTCCTTATCGAAGGGGCGAACCGGGGAGCTGTTTTTT,CASSSLSKGRTGELFF,TRBJ2-2,.,.,TRBV28
TGTGCCAGCAGTTTGTCCAGGCAATGGTATGGCTACACCTTC,CASSLSRQWYGYTF,TRBJ1-2,.,.,TRBV28
TGTGCCAGTCAGGGCTGGGCCCGAGAGACCCAGTACTTC,CASQGWARETQYF,TRBJ2-5,once,.,TRBV19
TGTGCCAGCAACAAACCGGGGACCGGGGAGCTGTTTTTT,CASNKPGTGELFF,TRBJ2-2,.,.,TRBV3-1/TRBV3-2
TGTGCCAGTAGTCCAGGACTAGCAGTTCAAGAGACCCAGTACTTC,CASSPGLAVQETQYF,TRBJ2-5,.,TRBD2,TRBV19
TGTGCCAGCAGTGGCGACAGGGGCCCGATCGGGGAGCTGTTTTTT,CASSGDRGPIGELFF,TRBJ2-2,.,TRBD1,TRBV27
TGTGCCAGCAGCTTAGCGCCGGGGGGCTACGGCTACACCTTC,CASSLAPGGYGYTF,TRBJ1-2,.,.,TRBV7-2
TGTGCCAGCAGTTCCAGGGCCTCTGGGGCCAACGTCCTGACTTTC,CASSSRASGANVLTF,TRBJ2-6,.,.,TRBV6-5
TGTGCCAGCAGCGCCCACGGTGCAACCTACAATGAGCAGTTCTTC,CASSAHGATYNEQFF,TRBJ2-1,.,.,TRBV9
TGTGCCATCAGTGAGGTGGGAGGGAGCCCCGAGCAGTTCTTC,CAISEVGGSPEQFF,TRBJ2-1,.,TRBD2,TRBV10-3
TGCGCCAGCAGTGCTTCTCATTCACCCCTCCACTTT,CASSASHSPLHF,TRBJ1-6,few,.,TRBV10-1
TGTGCCAGTAGACCCCCAACGACAGGGCACACCGGGGAGCTGTTTTTT,CASRPPTTGHTGELFF,TRBJ2-2,few,TRBD1,TRBV19
TGTGCCAGCACTCGGACAGCCTCCTACGAGCAGTACTTC,CASTRTASYEQYF,TRBJ2-7,.,.,TRBV18
TGTGCCACCAGCAGAGGAAGAGATGAAAAACTGTTTTTT,CATSRGRDEKLFF,TRBJ1-4,.,.,TRBV15
TGTGCCAGCAGCTTGGTCAGGGGGCAAGGCTACACCTTC,CASSLVRGQGYTF,TRBJ1-2,.,TRBD1,TRBV5-8
TGTGCCAGCAGTGAAGCTTCCCAGGGCGAGCAGTACTTC,CASSEASQGEQYF,TRBJ2-7,.,.,TRBV6-1